This TCR beta chain derives from a study of identical twins. Study-level results: For cord blood, abundant beta clonotypes had fewer insertions, unlike memory repertoires, which showed none.

Germline V gene sequence: CDR1 SGHTA, CDR2 FQGTGA. CDR3 size: 17 residues. V dropped 4 bases and J dropped 1; count of bases not matched to a gene: 4. TCRdb itself ran the 5' RACE reads through MiXCR, one entry per CDR3 protein. Of approximately 550,000 distinct CDR3 sequences in the sample, about 22% were seen once. For this clonotype: What it recognizes is unknown.

This sample also belongs to another study, concerning yellow fever vaccine responses in identical twins.

Sequencing used CD4+ T cells sorted from blood. The sequence was obtained from a woman between 18 and 30 years old in good health. The V call is TRBV7-3, the J call TRBJ2-3, with 14 bases identical to TRBD2. CDR3 protein: CASSSGLAGAGTDTQYF. The CDR3 DNA sequence: TGTGCCAGCAGCTCGGGACTAGCGGGAGCTGGCACAGATACGCAGTATTTT.